One and the same sample provided the 28 T cell receptor beta chains below, sequenced in a study of T cells after yellow fever vaccination (dated by TCRdb to 2018 to 2020). Read against the paper, the sample's treatment or condition label means: live attenuated yellow fever vaccine strain. To prepare the library, 5' RACE was applied. Sequencing relied on an Illumina HiSeq 2500. Using fastp at Q25 and MiXCR, TCRdb reprocessed the public reads and kept productive beta chains. All rows with the same CDR3 protein become a single entry with the most common DNA and genes. Recorded for this sample are over 130,000 distinct CDR3 sequences; 7.7% of them occurred a single time. The leading ten clones occupy 0.73% of the sample. This material consisted of CD4+ T cells sorted from PBMCs, taken 5 days after the yellow fever booster vaccination. The receptors shown here come from a man aged 30 to 45 who received the YFV17D yellow fever vaccine.

This clonotype was counted ten times or more. J is TRBJ1-4 and V is TRBV4-3; TRBD1 agrees at 9 bases. Germline V gives CDR1 LGHNA, CDR2 YSLEER. CDR3 length equals 15 residues. Losses at the gene ends were 3 bases for V and 8 bases for J; bases not matched to a gene: 7. The CDR3 nucleotides read TGCGCCAGCAGCCAGTGGACAGGGGAATGGGAAAAACTGTTTTTT. It translates to CASSQWTGEWEKLFF.

This clonotype was seen only a few times. This rearrangement joins TRBV20-1 to TRBJ1-5; tentative D call: TRBD1 (5 bases). Trimming removed 6 bases from V and 0 bases from J, with 21 bases in between. Per the germline V gene, CDR1 is DFQATT and CDR2 is SNEGSKA (reference sequence). The CDR3 has 17 residues. The CDR3 bases are TGCAGTGCCATAGGGCGGGACGGAAAGTATAGCAATCAGCCCCAGCATTTT. Translated: CSAIGRDGKYSNQPQHF.

This clonotype was counted ten times or more. The V gene is TRBV10-3, the J gene TRBJ2-3, with a possible D match to TRBD2 (5 bases). The V gene's germline CDR1 is ENHRY and CDR2 SYGVKD. The CDR3 consists of 16 residues. V gave up 1 base and J gave up 2 bases, with 13 bases separating them. The CDR3 spells CAISEWKQRVTDTQYF. In nucleotides, the CDR3 is TGTGCCATCAGTGAGTGGAAGCAGAGGGTCACAGATACGCAGTATTTT.

This clonotype was seen ten or more times. The chain links TRBV6-5 to TRBJ2-7; D possibly corresponds to TRBD1 (5 bases). There are 15 residues in the CDR3. Germline CDR1 and CDR2: MNHEY and SVGAGI. Trimming left V 7 bases short and J 6 bases short, with 22 bases between. This CDR3 reads CASTNSGSLRGEQYF. The CDR3 DNA reads as TGTGCCAGCACCAACTCAGGGTCCCTCCGCGGCGAGCAGTACTTC.

V gene TRBV30 combines with J gene TRBJ2-2; a weak D match, TRBD2 (6 bases). Between the trimmed V and J ends, which lost 4 bases and 7 bases, there was a span of 13 bases. The CDR3 consists of 13 residues. In germline, CDR1 is GTSNPN, CDR2 SVGIG (reference sequence). The CDR3 bases are TGTGCCTGGAAGGTCGGGAGTTACGGGGAGCTGTTTTTT. Translated, it gives CAWKVGSYGELFF.

In this sample, this clonotype turned up many times. V is TRBV7-2 and J is TRBJ2-3; D possibly corresponds to TRBD2 (5 bases). V dropped 2 bases and J dropped 0 bases, with 9 bases sitting between them. This CDR3 spans 15 amino acids. The germline V gene encodes CDR1 SGHTA and CDR2 FQGNSA. This CDR3 reads CASSLSRASTDTQYF. The CDR3, as DNA: TGTGCCAGCAGCTTATCGCGGGCTAGCACAGATACGCAGTATTTT. The whole variable domain, remainder taken from reference TRBV7-2 and TRBJ2-3, is GAGVSQSPSNKVTEKGKDVELRCDPISGHTALYWYRQSLGQGLEFLIYFQGNSAPDKSGLPSDRFSAERTGGSVSTLTIQRTQQEDSAVYLCASSLSRASTDTQYFGPGTRLTVL.

This clonotype was recorded at least ten times. The genes are TRBV7-2 and TRBJ2-7; D tentatively reads TRBD1 or TRBD2 (6 bases each). The length of the CDR3 is 15 residues. Trimming took off 1 base at V and 4 bases at J, with 14 bases between the two ends. Germline V gene sequence: CDR1 SGHTA, CDR2 FQGNSA. The CDR3 bases are TGTGCCAGCAGCTTAGGAGGGGGGCTCAGATACGAGCAGTACTTC. This translates into CASSLGGGLRYEQYF.

This clonotype occurred many times. The chain uses TRBV21-1 and TRBJ2-5; TRBD1, the table's D call, was not compared with the DNA. TRBV21-1 is labeled a pseudogene. The CDR3 contains 15 residues. The CDR3 nucleotides read TGTGCCAGCAGCTTCCCGTGGGGGCCCCAAGAGACCCAGTACTTC. It yields the protein CASSFPWGPQETQYF.

At least ten counts were recorded for this clonotype. The genes are TRBV6-5 and TRBJ1-1; 7 bases are a match to TRBD1. Trimming took 8 bases from V and 13 from J; bases not matched to a gene: 13. In germline, CDR1 is MNHEY, CDR2 SVGAGI. CDR3 length: 12 residues. The CDR3 region is CASRDSGYGGFF. The CDR3 DNA sequence: TGTGCCAGCCGGGACAGTGGTTATGGAGGTTTCTTT.

There are many counts of this clonotype. The gene calls are TRBV7-3 and TRBJ2-1, with no clear D. The CDR3 is 13 amino acids. The ends were cut back, 5 bases at V and 9 bases at J, with 14 bases in the middle. Germline CDR1 and CDR2: SGHTA and FQGTGA. The CDR3 DNA reads TGTGCCAGCAGCCCTTTCCATTTGGGTGAGCAGTTCTTC. Translated, it gives CASSPFHLGEQFF.

This chain joins TRBV5-5 and TRBJ2-7, with D possibly being TRBD1 or TRBD2 (6 bases each). This CDR3 has 15 residues. Germline V gives CDR1 SGHKS, CDR2 YYEKEE (reference sequence). V was pared by 6 bases and J by 0 bases, with 16 bases between. CDR3 sequence: CASNCGDKYSYEQYF. CDR3 DNA sequence: TGTGCCAGCAACTGCGGGGACAAATACTCCTACGAGCAGTACTTC.

This clonotype was seen ten or more times. The chain joins TRBV20-1 to TRBJ2-3, with D possibly being TRBD2 (5 bases). The CDR3 is 13 amino acids. CDR1 is DFQATT, CDR2 SNEGSKA, per germline (reference sequence). The V end was cut by 4 bases, the J end by 4 bases, with 12 bases between. CDR3 sequence (DNA): TGCAGTGCTATGTGGGGAGTCGCAGATACGCAGTATTTT. Its protein product is CSAMWGVADTQYF.

This clonotype has at least ten counts. The chain links TRBV12-3 or TRBV12-4 to TRBJ2-7; D call uncertain. This CDR3 comprises 13 residues. Trimming left V 3 bases short and J 2 bases short, with 8 bases between. CDR3 loop: CASSFQSTYEQYF. The DNA of the CDR3 is TGTGCCAGCAGTTTTCAGAGCACCTACGAGCAGTACTTC.

At least ten counts were recorded for this clonotype. V and J are TRBV29-1 and TRBJ2-5; 7 bases agree with TRBD1. Per the germline V gene, CDR1 is SQVTM and CDR2 is ANQGSEA. The CDR3 is 12 amino acids. V lost 4 bases to trimming and J lost 2 bases; unmatched junction nucleotides: 1. As DNA, the CDR3 is TGCAGCGTTGGGGGACAGCAAGAGACCCAGTACTTC. It is translated as CSVGGQQETQYF.

This clonotype showed up many times. The chain is built from TRBV12-3 or TRBV12-4 and TRBJ1-2; D is perhaps TRBD1 (5 bases). The CDR3 extends over 14 amino acids. Trimming took 6 bases from V and 7 from J, leaving 18 bases between them. CDR3 bases: TGTGCCAGCAGGCAACCCCCCGGGACTGGTGGCTACACCTTC. It specifies CASRQPPGTGGYTF.

This clonotype was detected a few times. The V call is TRBV20-1, the J call TRBJ1-5; the match to TRBD1 covers 9 bases. Germline lookup yields CDR1 DFQATT and CDR2 SNEGSKA (reference sequence). CDR3 length: 17 residues. The J segment lost 4 bases and the V segment lost 3 bases, leaving 13 bases of the junction unmatched. CDR3 loop: CSARSPFVGQGNQPQHF. The CDR3 DNA follows: TGCAGTGCTAGGTCTCCCTTCGTCGGACAGGGGAATCAGCCCCAGCATTTT.

Worth noting for this clonotype: A much larger clone differs by one base, so this may be a read error. The chain recombines TRBV12-3 or TRBV12-4 with TRBJ2-2; a possible D gene is TRBD2 (6 bases). The CDR3 loop spans 14 amino acids. Trimming removed 7 bases at V and 6 bases at J, with 15 bases between. This chain's CDR3 is CASTRGFDAGELFF. The CDR3 DNA reads as TGTGCCAGCACCCGGGGGTTTGATGCCGGGGAGCTGTTTTTT.

This clonotype was counted many times. This chain connects TRBV7-2 to TRBJ2-3, with D possibly being TRBD2 (6 bases). Germline V CDR1 and CDR2: SGHTA, FQGNSA. V lost 1 base, J lost 2 bases, and 10 bases lay in between. The CDR3 covers 15 residues. The CDR3 here is CASSLVAGTTDTQYF. CDR3 sequence (DNA): TGTGCCAGCAGCTTAGTGGCGGGAACCACAGATACGCAGTATTTT.

As concerns this clonotype: A much larger clone is a single base away; this may be a read error. The chain combines TRBV28 with TRBJ2-1; D possibly corresponds to TRBD2 (6 bases). CDR1 MDHEN and CDR2 SYDVKM come from the germline V gene. The length of the CDR3 is 12 residues. In DNA form, the CDR3 reads TGTACCAGCAGGCGGGGTAACAATGAGCAGTTCTTC. Translation: CTSRRGNNEQFF.

This clonotype was detected many times. The chain recombines TRBV24-1 with TRBJ2-1; the D gene is possibly TRBD1 (5 bases). There are 13 residues in the CDR3. Trimming removed 4 bases from V and 7 bases from J, with 10 bases in between. Germline V gives CDR1 KGHDR, CDR2 SFDVKD. The CDR3 DNA reads as TGTGCCACCAGTGAACCCCAGGGTAATGAGCAGTTCTTC. It encodes CATSEPQGNEQFF.

This clonotype came up many times. V usage is TRBV10-1 and J usage is TRBJ2-5, with TRBD2 matching 14 bases. Germline lookup yields CDR1 WNHNN and CDR2 SYGVQD (reference sequence). J gave up 6 bases and V 6 bases, and 6 bases lay outside the gene matches. CDR3 size: 15 residues. The CDR3 DNA follows: TGCGCCAGCAGCGAGGGACTAGCGGGAGTCCAGACCCAGTACTTC. Translation: CASSEGLAGVQTQYF.

This clonotype was observed many times. The chain couples TRBV4-3 to TRBJ2-3; D perhaps matches TRBD2 (6 bases). Trimming took 6 bases from V and 1 from J, leaving 8 bases between them. CDR3 length: 13 amino acids. The germline CDR1 and CDR2 sequences are LGHNA and YSLEER. This chain's CDR3 is CASRERGTDTQYF. The CDR3 DNA reads TGCGCCAGCAGAGAGCGGGGCACAGATACGCAGTATTTT.

This clonotype was picked up a small number of times. The J gene is TRBJ1-5, the V gene TRBV5-8; 9 bases fit TRBD1. The CDR3 sequence is 15 residues long. Germline CDR1 reads SGHTS; CDR2 reads YDEGEE. Unmatched junction bases numbered 8, after V lost 3 bases and J lost 7 bases. The DNA for the CDR3 is TGTGCCAGCAGCTGGGGGGACAGGGTGGGGCAGCCCCAGCATTTT. It translates to CASSWGDRVGQPQHF.

Concerning this clonotype: A much larger clone is a single base away; this may be a read error. The rearrangement uses TRBV7-2 and TRBJ2-3, with 16 nucleotides matching TRBD2. CDR1 and CDR2 (germline): SGHTA, FQGNSA. There are 17 residues in the CDR3. The V gene end was trimmed by 0 bases and the J gene end by 5 bases; junction bases not matched to a gene: 2. In DNA, the CDR3 is TGTGCCAGCAGCTTAGCCGGGACTAGCGGGAGGGTAGATACGCAGTATTTT. Protein: CASSLAGTSGRVDTQYF. The whole variable domain, remainder taken from reference TRBV7-2 and TRBJ2-3, is GAGVSQSPSNKVTEKGKDVELRCDPISGHTALYWYRQSLGQGLEFLIYFQGNSAPDKSGLPSDRFSAERTGGSVSTLTIQRTQQEDSAVYLCASSLAGTSGRVDTQYFGPGTRLTVL.

The table lists this clonotype with many counts. The rearrangement joins TRBV19 to TRBJ2-7; no clear D. This CDR3 is 13 amino acids long. Trimming took off 6 bases at V and 5 bases at J, with 14 bases between the two ends. CDR1 is LNHDA, CDR2 SQIVND, per germline (reference sequence). The CDR3 region is CASRLRPNDEQYF. The CDR3 region has the DNA TGTGCCAGTAGGCTCCGACCTAACGACGAGCAGTACTTC.

This clonotype appeared many times. V and J are TRBV5-5 and TRBJ2-2; 7 bases fit TRBD1. This CDR3 is 17 amino acids long. Losses at the gene ends were 4 bases for V and 2 bases for J; bases not matched to a gene: 11. Germline V gives CDR1 SGHKS, CDR2 YYEKEE (reference sequence). The CDR3 region has the DNA TGTGCCAGCAGCATAACCGGGACAGCTATAAACACCGGGGAGCTGTTTTTT. The encoded protein is CASSITGTAINTGELFF.

This clonotype was counted at least ten times. This CDR3 reads CASSLETQSYEQYF. As DNA, the CDR3 is TGCGCCAGCTCACTAGAGACCCAGTCCTACGAGCAGTACTTC. The chain combines TRBV5-1 with TRBJ2-7; weak D call: TRBD2 (5 bases). The germline V gene encodes CDR1 SGHRS and CDR2 YFSETQ. V lost 7 bases and J lost 1, with 15 bases in between. The CDR3 covers 14 residues.

This clonotype has ten or more counts. The rearrangement joins TRBV15 to TRBJ2-3, with 11 nucleotides matching TRBD2. The germline gives CDR1 LNHNV, CDR2 YYDKDF (reference sequence). V shed 6 bases, J shed 5 bases, and the junction held 10 bases outside the gene matches. CDR3 length: 16 amino acids. CDR3 region: CATRLRLAGLLDTQYF. The CDR3 DNA is TGTGCCACCAGACTTAGACTAGCGGGATTGTTAGATACGCAGTATTTT.